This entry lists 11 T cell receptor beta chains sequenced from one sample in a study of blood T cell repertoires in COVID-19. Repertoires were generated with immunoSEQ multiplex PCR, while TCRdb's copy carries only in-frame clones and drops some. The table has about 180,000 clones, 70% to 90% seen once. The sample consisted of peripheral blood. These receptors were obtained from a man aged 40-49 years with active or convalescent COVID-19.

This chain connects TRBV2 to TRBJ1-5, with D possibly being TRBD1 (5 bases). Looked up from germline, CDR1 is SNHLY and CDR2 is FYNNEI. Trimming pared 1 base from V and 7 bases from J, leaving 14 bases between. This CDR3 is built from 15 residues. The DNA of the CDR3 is TGTGCCAGCAGTGAAGTGGGTGGGGGGGTACAGCCCCAGCATTTT. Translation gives CASSEVGGGVQPQHF.

CDR3 bases: TGTGCCAGCAGCTCCAGCGGGGGGCAACTGGATACGCAGTATTTT. Translation: CASSSSGGQLDTQYF. This chain uses TRBV5-4 with TRBJ2-3; 9 bases line up with TRBD2. V dropped 3 bases and J dropped 6; count of bases not matched to a gene: 8. The germline gives CDR1 SGHNT, CDR2 YYREEE (reference sequence). This CDR3 is 15 amino acids long.

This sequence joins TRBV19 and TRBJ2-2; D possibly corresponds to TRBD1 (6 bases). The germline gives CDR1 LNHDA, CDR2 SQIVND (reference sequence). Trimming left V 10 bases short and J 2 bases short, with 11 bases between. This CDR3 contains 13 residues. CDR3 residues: CATNRENTGELFF. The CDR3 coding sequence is TGTGCCACTAACAGGGAAAACACCGGGGAGCTGTTTTTT.

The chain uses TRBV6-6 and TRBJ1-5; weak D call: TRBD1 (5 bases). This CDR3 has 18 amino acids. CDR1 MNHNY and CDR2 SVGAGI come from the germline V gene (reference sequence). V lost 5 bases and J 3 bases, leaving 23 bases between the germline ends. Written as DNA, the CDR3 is TGTGCCAGCAGTCTATTTCCCTTGGGGGGTGAAATCAATCAGCCCCAGCATTTT. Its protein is CASSLFPLGGEINQPQHF.

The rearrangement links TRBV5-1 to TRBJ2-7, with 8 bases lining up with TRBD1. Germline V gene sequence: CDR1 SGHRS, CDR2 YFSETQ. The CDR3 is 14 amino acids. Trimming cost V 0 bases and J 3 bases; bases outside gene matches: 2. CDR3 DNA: TGCGCCAGCAGCTTGGAGGGACAGGACTACGAGCAGTACTTC. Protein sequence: CASSLEGQDYEQYF.

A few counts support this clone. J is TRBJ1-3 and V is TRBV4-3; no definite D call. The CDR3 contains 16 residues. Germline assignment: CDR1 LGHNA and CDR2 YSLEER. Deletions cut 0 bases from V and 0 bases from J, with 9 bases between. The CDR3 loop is CASSQDYRDSGNTIYF. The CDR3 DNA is TGCGCCAGCAGCCAAGACTACCGGGACTCTGGAAACACCATATATTTT.

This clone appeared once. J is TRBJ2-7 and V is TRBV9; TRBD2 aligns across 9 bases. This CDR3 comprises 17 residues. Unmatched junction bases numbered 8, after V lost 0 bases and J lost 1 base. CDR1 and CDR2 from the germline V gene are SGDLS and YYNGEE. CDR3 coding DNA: TGTGCCAGCAGCGTAGCCCCCCGACTAGCGGAATCCTACGAGCAGTACTTC. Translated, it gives CASSVAPRLAESYEQYF.

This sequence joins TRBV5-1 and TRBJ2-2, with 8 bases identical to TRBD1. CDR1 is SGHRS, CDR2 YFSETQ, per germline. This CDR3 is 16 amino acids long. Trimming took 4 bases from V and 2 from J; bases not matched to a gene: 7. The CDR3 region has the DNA TGCGCCAGCAGCGAAACAGGACAGGGAAACACCGGGGAGCTGTTTTTT. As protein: CASSETGQGNTGELFF.

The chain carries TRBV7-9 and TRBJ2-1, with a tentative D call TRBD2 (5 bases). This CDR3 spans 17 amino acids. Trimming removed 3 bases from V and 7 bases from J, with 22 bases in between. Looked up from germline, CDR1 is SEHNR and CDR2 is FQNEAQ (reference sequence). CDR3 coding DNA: TGTGCCAGCAGCTTCGGGGTTCGGGCCCTTCTACAAAATGAGCAGTTCTTC. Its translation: CASSFGVRALLQNEQFF.

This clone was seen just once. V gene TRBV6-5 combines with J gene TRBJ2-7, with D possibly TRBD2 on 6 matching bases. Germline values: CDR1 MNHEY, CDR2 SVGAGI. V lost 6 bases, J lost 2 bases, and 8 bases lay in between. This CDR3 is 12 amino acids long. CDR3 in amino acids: CASREGTYEQYF. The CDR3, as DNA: TGTGCCAGCAGGGAGGGCACCTACGAGCAGTACTTC.

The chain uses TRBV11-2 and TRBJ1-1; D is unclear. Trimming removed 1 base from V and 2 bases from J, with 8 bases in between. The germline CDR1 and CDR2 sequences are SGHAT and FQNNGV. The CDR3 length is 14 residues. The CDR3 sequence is CASSLGWANTEAFF. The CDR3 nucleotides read TGTGCCAGCAGCTTAGGGTGGGCCAACACTGAAGCTTTCTTT.